The TCR beta chain under discussion was sequenced for a study of immune cell composition in non-small cell lung cancer. The normal lung sample lay at least 3 cm, and maximally far, from the tumour. Template was genomic DNA from frozen, unsorted single-cell suspensions. Germline V gene data show CDR1 as LNHNV and CDR2 as YYDKDF (reference sequence). The CDR3 totals 17 residues. V trimming: 5 bases; J trimming: 6 bases; junction bases outside the gene matches: 14. This clone was observed a single time. Measured with immunoSEQ multiplex PCR; TCRdb has only the in-frame clones, and not every one. Among around 3,300 clones listed, approximately 67% were seen once.

The material sequenced was non-adjacent lung tissue. This chain uses TRBV15 with TRBJ1-1; 11 bases are shared with TRBD1. The origin of this receptor is a human donor with non-small cell lung cancer. The CDR3 DNA reads as TGTGCCACCAGCGCGGGAGGACAGGGGGCAGTTGGTGCTGAAGCTTTCTTT. Protein product: CATSAGGQGAVGAEAFF.